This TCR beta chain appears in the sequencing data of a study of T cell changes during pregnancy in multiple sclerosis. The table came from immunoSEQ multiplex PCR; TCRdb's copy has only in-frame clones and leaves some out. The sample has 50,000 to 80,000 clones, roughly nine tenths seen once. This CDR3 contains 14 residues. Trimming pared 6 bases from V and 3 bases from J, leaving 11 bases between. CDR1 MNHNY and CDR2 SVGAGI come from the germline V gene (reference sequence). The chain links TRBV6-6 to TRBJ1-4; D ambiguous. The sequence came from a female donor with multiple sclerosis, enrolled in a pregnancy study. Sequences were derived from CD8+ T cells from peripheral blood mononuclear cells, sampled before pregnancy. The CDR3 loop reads CASSLRVPNEKLFF. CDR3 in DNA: TGTGCCAGCAGCCTCCGGGTCCCTAATGAAAAACTGTTTTTT.